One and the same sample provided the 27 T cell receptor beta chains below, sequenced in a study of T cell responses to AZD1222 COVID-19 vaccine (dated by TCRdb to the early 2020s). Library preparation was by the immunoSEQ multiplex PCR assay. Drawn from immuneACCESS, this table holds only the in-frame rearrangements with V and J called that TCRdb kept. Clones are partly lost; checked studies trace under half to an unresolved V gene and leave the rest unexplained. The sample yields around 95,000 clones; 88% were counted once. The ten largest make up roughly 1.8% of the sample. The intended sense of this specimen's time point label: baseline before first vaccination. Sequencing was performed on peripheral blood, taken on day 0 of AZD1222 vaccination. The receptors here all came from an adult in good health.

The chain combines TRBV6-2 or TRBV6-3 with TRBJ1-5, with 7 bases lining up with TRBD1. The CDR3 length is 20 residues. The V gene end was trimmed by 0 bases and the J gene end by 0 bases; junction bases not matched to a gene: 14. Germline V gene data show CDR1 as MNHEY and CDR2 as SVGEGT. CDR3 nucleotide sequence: TGTGCCAGCAGTTACTCGAGTAAAATTAGCGGGACAGTTAGCAATCAGCCCCAGCATTTT. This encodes CASSYSSKISGTVSNQPQHF.

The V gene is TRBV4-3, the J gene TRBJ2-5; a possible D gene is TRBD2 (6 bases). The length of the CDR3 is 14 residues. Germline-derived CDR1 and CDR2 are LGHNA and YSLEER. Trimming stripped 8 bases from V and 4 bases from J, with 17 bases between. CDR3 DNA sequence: TGCGCCAGCGCCCAGGCGGGCGGGGCAGAGACCCAGTACTTC. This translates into CASAQAGGAETQYF.

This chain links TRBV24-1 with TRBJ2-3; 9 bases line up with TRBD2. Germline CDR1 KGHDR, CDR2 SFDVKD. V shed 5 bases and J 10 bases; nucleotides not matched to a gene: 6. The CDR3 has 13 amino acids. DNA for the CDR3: TGTGCCACCAGTGGGGGAAGCGGGAGGTCGCAGTATTTT. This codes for CATSGGSGRSQYF.

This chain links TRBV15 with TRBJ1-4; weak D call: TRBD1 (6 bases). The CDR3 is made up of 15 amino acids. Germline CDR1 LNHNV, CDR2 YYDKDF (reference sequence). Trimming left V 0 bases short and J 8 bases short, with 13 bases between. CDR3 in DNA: TGTGCCACCAGCAGAGATTCGGGGGCAGGGGAAAAACTGTTTTTT. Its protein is CATSRDSGAGEKLFF. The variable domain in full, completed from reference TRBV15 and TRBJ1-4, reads DAMVIQNPRYQVTQFGKPVTLSCSQTLNHNVMYWYQQKSSQAPKLLFHYYDKDFNNEADTPDNFQSRRPNTSFCFLDIRSPGLGDTAMYLCATSRDSGAGEKLFFGSGTQLSVL.

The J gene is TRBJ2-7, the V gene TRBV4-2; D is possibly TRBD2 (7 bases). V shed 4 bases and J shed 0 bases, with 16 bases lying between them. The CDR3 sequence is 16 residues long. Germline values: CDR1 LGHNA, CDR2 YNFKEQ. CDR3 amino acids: CASSPLADSSSYEQYF. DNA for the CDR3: TGTGCCAGCAGCCCCCTAGCGGACAGCAGCTCCTACGAGCAGTACTTC.

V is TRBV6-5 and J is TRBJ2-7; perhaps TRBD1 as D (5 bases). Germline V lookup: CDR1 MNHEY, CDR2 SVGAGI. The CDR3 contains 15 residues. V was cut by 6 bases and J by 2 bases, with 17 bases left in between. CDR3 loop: CASRTGASLPYEQYF. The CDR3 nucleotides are TGTGCCAGCAGAACTGGGGCCTCATTACCCTACGAGCAGTACTTC.

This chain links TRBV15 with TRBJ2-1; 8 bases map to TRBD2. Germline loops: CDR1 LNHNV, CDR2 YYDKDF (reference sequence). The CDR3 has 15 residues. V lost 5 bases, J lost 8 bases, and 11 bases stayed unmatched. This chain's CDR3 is CATSDLAGPGDEQFF. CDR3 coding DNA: TGTGCCACCAGCGATTTAGCGGGACCAGGCGATGAGCAGTTCTTC.

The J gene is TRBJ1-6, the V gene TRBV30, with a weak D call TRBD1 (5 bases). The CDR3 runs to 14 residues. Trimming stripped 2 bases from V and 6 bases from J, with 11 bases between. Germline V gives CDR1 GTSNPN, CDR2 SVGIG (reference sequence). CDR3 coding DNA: TGTGCCTGGAGTATGGGGGTTGGTAATTCACCCCTCCACTTT. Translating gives CAWSMGVGNSPLHF.

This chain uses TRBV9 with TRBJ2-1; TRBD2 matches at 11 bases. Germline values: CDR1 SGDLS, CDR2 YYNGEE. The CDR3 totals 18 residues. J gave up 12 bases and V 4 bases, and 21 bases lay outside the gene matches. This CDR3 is CASSTRVGSSGRPDGQFF. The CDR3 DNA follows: TGTGCCAGCAGCACCCGCGTAGGGTCTAGCGGGAGGCCCGATGGGCAGTTCTTC.

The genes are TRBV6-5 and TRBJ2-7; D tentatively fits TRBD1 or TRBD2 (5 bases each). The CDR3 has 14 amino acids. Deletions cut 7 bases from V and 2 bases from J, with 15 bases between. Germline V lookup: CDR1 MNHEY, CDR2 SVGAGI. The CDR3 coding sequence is TGTGCCAGCAACTATCGTCGGGACCCCTACGAGCAGTACTTC. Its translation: CASNYRRDPYEQYF.

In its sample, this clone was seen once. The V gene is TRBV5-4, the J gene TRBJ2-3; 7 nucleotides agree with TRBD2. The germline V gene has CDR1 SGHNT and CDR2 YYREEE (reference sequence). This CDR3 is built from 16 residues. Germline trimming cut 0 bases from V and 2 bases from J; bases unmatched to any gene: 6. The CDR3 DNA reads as TGTGCCAGCAGCTTGGGGCGGGAGCCCCTCACAGATACGCAGTATTTT. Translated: CASSLGREPLTDTQYF.

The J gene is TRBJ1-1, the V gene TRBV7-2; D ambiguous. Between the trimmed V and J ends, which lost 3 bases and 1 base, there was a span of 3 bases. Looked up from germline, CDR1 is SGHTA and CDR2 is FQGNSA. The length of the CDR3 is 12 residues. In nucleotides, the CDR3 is TGTGCCAGCAGCTTGACGAACACTGAAGCTTTCTTT. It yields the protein CASSLTNTEAFF.

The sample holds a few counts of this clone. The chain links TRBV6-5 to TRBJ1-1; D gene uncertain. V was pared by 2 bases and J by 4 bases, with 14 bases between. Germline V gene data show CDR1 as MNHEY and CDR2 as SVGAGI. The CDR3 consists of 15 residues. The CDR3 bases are TGTGCCAGCAGTTACCCCGGCCGGATAGGCACTGAAGCTTTCTTT. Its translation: CASSYPGRIGTEAFF.

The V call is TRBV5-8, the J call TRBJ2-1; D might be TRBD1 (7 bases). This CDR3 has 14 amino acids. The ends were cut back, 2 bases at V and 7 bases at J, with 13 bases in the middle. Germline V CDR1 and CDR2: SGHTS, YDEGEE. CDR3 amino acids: CASSFLAGGNEQFF. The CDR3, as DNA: TGTGCCAGCAGCTTCTTGGCAGGGGGGAATGAGCAGTTCTTC.

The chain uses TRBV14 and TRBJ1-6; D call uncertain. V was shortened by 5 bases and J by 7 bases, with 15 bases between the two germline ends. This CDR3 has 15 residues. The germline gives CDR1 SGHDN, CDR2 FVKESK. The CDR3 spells CASSKPDPWNSPLHF. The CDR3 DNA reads TGTGCCAGCAGCAAGCCTGATCCTTGGAATTCACCCCTCCACTTT.

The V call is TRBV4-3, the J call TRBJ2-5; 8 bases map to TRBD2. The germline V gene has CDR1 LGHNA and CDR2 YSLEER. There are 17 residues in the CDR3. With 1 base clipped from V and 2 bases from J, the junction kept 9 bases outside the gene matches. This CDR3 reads CASSQGALAGLQETQYF. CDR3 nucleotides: TGCGCCAGCAGCCAAGGCGCGCTAGCGGGCCTACAAGAGACCCAGTACTTC.

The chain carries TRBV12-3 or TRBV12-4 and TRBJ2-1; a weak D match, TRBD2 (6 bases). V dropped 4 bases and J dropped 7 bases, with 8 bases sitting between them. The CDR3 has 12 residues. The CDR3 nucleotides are TGTGCCAGCAGTTCAAGCGGGAATGAGCAGTTCTTC. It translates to CASSSSGNEQFF.

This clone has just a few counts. CDR3 sequence reads: CASSQDRVGHEQYF. CDR3 nucleotides: TGCGCCAGCAGCCAAGACAGGGTTGGCCACGAGCAGTACTTC. This chain uses TRBV4-1 with TRBJ2-7, with D possibly being TRBD1 (5 bases). Looked up from germline, CDR1 is MGHRA and CDR2 is YSYEKL. Trimming took off 0 bases at V and 5 bases at J, with 11 bases between the two ends. The CDR3 consists of 14 residues.

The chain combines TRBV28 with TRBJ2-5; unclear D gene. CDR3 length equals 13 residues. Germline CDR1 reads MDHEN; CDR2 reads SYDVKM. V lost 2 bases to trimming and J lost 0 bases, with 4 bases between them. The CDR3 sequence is CASSLLDQETQYF. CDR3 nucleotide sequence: TGTGCCAGCAGTTTACTCGACCAAGAGACCCAGTACTTC.

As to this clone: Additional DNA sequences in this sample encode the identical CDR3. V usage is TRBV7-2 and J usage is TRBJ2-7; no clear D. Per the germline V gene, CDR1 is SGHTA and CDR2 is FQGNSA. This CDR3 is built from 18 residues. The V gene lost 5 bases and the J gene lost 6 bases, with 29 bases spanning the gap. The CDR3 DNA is TGTGCCAGCAGCCCTCAGATGCCTTACTCTCTAGGAGCCCTCGAGCAGTACTTC. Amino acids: CASSPQMPYSLGALEQYF.

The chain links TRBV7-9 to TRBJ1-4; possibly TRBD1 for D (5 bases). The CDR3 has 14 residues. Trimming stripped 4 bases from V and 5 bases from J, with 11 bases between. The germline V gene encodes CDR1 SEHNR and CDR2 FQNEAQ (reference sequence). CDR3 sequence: CASSSFSGNEKLFF. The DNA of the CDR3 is TGTGCCAGCAGCTCTTTTTCAGGGAATGAAAAACTGTTTTTT.

The CDR3 region is CASSSGSQPQHF. In nucleotides, the CDR3 is TGTGCCAGCAGCTCCGGTTCGCAGCCCCAGCATTTT. V gene TRBV3-1 (or the pseudogene TRBV3-2) combines with J gene TRBJ1-5; no firm D call. The CDR3 covers 12 residues. Germline-derived CDR1 and CDR2 are LGHDT and YNNKEL (reference sequence). V was cut by 5 bases and J by 7 bases, with 9 bases left in between.

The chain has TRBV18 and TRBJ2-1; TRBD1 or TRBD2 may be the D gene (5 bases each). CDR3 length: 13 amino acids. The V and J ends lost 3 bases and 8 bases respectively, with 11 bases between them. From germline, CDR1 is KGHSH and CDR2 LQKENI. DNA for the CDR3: TGTGCCAGCTCACCGGGACCGGCCCATGAGCAGTTCTTC. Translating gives CASSPGPAHEQFF.

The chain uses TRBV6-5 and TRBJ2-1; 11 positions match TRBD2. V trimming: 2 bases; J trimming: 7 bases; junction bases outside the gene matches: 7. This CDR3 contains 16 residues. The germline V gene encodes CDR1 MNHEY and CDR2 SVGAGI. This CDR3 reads CASSYLTSGSMNEQFF. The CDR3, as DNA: TGTGCCAGCAGTTACCTAACTAGCGGGAGCATGAATGAGCAGTTCTTC.

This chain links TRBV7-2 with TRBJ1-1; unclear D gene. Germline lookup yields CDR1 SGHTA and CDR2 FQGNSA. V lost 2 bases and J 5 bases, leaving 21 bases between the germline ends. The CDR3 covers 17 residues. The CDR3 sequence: CASSLKRADRLETEAFF. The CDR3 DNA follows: TGTGCCAGCAGCTTAAAAAGGGCAGATCGACTGGAGACTGAAGCTTTCTTT.

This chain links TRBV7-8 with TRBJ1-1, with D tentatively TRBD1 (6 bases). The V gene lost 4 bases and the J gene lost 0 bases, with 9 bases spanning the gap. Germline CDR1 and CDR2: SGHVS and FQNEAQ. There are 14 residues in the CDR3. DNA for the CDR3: TGTGCCAGCAGCTGGAGGGGGGTGAACACTGAAGCTTTCTTT. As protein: CASSWRGVNTEAFF. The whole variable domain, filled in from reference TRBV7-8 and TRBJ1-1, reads GAGVSQSPRYKVAKRGQDVALRCDPISGHVSLFWYQQALGQGPEFLTYFQNEAQLDKSGLPSDRFFAERPEGSVSTLKIQRTQQEDSAVYLCASSWRGVNTEAFFGQGTRLTVV.

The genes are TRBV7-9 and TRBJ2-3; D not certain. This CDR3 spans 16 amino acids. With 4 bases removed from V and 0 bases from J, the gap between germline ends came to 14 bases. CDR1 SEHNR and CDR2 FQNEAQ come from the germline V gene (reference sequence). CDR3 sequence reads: CASSSSYYTSTDTQYF. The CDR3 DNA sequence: TGTGCCAGCAGCTCCTCTTACTATACTAGCACAGATACGCAGTATTTT. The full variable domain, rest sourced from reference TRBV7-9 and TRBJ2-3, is DTGVSQNPRHKITKRGQNVTFRCDPISEHNRLYWYRQTLGQGPEFLTYFQNEAQLEKSRLLSDRFSAERPKGSFSTLEIQRTEQGDSAMYLCASSSSYYTSTDTQYFGPGTRLTVL.